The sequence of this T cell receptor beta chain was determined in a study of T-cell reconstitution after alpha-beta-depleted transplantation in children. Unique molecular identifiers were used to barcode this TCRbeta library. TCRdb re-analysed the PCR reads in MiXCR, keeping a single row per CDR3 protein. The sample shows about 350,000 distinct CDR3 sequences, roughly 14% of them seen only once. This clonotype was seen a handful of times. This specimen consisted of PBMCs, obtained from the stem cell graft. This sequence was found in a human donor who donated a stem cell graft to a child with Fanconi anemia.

The CDR3 spells CASSPGHTEAFF. CDR3 nucleotides: TGTGCCAGCAGTCCGGGGCACACTGAAGCTTTCTTT. The rearrangement joins TRBV27 to TRBJ1-1; tentative D call: TRBD1 (5 bases). V gave up 5 bases and J gave up 3 bases, with 7 bases separating them. Germline V CDR1 and CDR2: MNHEY, SMNVEV (reference sequence). This CDR3 has 12 residues.